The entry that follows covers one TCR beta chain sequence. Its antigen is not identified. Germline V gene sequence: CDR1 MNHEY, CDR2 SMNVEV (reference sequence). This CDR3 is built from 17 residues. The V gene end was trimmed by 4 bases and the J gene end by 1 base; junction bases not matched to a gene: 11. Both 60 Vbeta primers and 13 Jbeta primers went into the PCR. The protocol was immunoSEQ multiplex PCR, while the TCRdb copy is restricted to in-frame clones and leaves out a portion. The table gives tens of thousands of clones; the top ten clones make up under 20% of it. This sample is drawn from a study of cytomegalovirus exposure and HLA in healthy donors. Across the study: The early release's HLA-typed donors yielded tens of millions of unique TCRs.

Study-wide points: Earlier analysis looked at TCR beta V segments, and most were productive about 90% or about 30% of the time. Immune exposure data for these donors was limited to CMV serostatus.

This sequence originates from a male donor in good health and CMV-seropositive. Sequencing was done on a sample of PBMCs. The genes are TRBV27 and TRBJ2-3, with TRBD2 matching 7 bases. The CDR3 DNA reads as TGTGCCAGCAGTTCACTTCCAAGCGGGGCAGGCACAGATACGCAGTATTTT. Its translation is CASSSLPSGAGTDTQYF.